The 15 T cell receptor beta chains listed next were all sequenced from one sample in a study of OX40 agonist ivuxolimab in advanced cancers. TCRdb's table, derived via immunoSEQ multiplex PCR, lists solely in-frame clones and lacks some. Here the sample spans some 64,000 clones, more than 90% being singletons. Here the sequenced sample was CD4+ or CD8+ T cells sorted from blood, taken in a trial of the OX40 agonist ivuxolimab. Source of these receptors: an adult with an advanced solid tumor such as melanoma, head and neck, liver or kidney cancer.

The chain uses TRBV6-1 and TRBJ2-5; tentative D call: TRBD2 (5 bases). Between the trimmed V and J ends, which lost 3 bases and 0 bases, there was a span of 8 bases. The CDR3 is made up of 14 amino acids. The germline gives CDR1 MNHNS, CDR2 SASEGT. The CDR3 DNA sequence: TGTGCCAGCAGTGAGCGAGGGAACCAAGAGACCCAGTACTTC. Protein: CASSERGNQETQYF.

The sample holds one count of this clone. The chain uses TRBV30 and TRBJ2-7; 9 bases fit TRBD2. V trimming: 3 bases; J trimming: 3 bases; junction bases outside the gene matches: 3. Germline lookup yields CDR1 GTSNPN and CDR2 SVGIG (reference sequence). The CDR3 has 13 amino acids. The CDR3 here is CAWRTSGNYEQYF. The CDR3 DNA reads TGTGCCTGGAGGACTAGCGGAAACTACGAGCAGTACTTC.

DNA of the CDR3: TGCAGCGTTGAGTCTTTGGTCCAAGAGACCCAGTACTTC. It translates to CSVESLVQETQYF. The chain recombines TRBV29-1 with TRBJ2-5; D remains ambiguous. Trimming stripped 3 bases from V and 1 base from J, with 9 bases between. The germline V gene encodes CDR1 SQVTM and CDR2 ANQGSEA. CDR3 length: 13 residues.

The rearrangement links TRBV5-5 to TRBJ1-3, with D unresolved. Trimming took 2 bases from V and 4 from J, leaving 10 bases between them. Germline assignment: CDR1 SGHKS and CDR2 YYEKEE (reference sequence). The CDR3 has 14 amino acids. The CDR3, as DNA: TGTGCCAGCAGCTTACTAGATGGAGGAAACACCATATATTTT. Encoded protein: CASSLLDGGNTIYF. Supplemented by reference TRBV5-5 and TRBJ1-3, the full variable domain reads DAGVTQSPTHLIKTRGQQVTLRCSPISGHKSVSWYQQVLGQGPQFIFQYYEKEERGRGNFPDRFSARQFPNYSSELNVNALLLGDSALYLCASSLLDGGNTIYFGEGSWLTVV.

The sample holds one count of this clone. The CDR3 region has the DNA TGTGCCAGCAGCGTAGGGAAGGCTTTAAGCACCGGGGAGCTGTTTTTT. Translation: CASSVGKALSTGELFF. The chain links TRBV9 to TRBJ2-2; D is ambiguous. V was shortened by 0 bases and J by 4 bases, with 13 bases between the two germline ends. Germline V lookup: CDR1 SGDLS, CDR2 YYNGEE. The CDR3 runs 16 residues.

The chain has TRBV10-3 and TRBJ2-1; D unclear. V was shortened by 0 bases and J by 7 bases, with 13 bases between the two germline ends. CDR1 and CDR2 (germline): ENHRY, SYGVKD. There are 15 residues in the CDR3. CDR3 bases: TGTGCCATCAGTGAGTCGCACGGGTTCGGGAATGAGCAGTTCTTC. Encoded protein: CAISESHGFGNEQFF.

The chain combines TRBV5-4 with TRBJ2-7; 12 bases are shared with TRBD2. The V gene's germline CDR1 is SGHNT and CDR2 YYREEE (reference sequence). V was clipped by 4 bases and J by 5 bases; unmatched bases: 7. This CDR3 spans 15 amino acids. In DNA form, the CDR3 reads TGTGCCAGCAGCCGAAGACTAGCGGGAGAAAACGAGCAGTACTTC. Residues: CASSRRLAGENEQYF.

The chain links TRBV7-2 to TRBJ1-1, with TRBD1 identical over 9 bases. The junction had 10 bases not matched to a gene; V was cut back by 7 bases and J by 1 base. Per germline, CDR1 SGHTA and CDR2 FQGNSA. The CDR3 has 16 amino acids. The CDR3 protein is CASTRTGGAWNTEAFF. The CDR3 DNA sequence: TGTGCCAGCACCAGAACAGGGGGCGCGTGGAACACTGAAGCTTTCTTT.

In DNA form, the CDR3 reads TGTGCCAGCAGCGAGAGAACGGGGCTGGGCAACTATGGCTACACCTTC. It specifies CASSERTGLGNYGYTF. This chain connects TRBV9 to TRBJ1-2; perhaps TRBD1 as D (5 bases). The CDR3 covers 16 residues. Germline values: CDR1 SGDLS, CDR2 YYNGEE. V lost 3 bases to trimming and J lost 2 bases, with 17 bases between them.

CDR3: CASSVGGGSGNTIYF. In DNA, the CDR3 is TGTGCCAGCAGCGTAGGAGGGGGATCTGGAAACACCATATATTTT. The chain uses TRBV9 and TRBJ1-3, with a tentative D call TRBD1 (6 bases). Looked up from germline, CDR1 is SGDLS and CDR2 is YYNGEE. There are 15 residues in the CDR3. Trimming pared 0 bases from V and 1 base from J, leaving 8 bases between.

The CDR3, as DNA: TGTGCCTGGAGGTTCCTGGGGGGAGCCGGGGCCAACGTCCTGACTTTC. It yields the protein CAWRFLGGAGANVLTF. The V and J genes are TRBV30 and TRBJ2-6; tentative D call: TRBD2 (6 bases). Germline V gene data show CDR1 as GTSNPN and CDR2 as SVGIG (reference sequence). Trimming cost V 3 bases and J 4 bases, with 16 bases left between them. The CDR3 totals 16 residues.

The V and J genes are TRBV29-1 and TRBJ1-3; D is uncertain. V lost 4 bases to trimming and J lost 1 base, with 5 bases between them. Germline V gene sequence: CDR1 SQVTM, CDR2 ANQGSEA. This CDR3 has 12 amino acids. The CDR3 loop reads CSVVESGNTIYF. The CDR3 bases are TGCAGCGTTGTTGAGTCTGGAAACACCATATATTTT.

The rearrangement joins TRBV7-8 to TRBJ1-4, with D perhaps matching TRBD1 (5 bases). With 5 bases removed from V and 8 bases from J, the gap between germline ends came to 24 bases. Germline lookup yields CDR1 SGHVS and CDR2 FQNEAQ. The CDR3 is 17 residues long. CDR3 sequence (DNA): TGTGCCAGCAGCCCAAAGGTGGCGGGGGTTGGTAGAGAAAAACTGTTTTTT. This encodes CASSPKVAGVGREKLFF. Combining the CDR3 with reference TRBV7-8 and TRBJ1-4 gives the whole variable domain GAGVSQSPRYKVAKRGQDVALRCDPISGHVSLFWYQQALGQGPEFLTYFQNEAQLDKSGLPSDRFFAERPEGSVSTLKIQRTQQEDSAVYLCASSPKVAGVGREKLFFGSGTQLSVL.

The CDR3 loop is CASSLAVGGQNNSPLHF. For the CDR3, the DNA is TGCGCCAGCAGCTTGGCTGTAGGTGGACAAAATAATTCACCCCTCCACTTT. The J gene is TRBJ1-6, the V gene TRBV5-1; TRBD1 might be the D (5 bases). This CDR3 has 17 residues. The V gene lost 0 bases and the J gene lost 5 bases, with 15 bases spanning the gap. The germline CDR1 and CDR2 sequences are SGHRS and YFSETQ. Based on the CDR3 plus reference TRBV5-1 and TRBJ1-6, the full variable domain is KAGVTQTPRYLIKTRGQQVTLSCSPISGHRSVSWYQQTPGQGLQFLFEYFSETQRNKGNFPGRFSGRQFSNSRSEMNVSTLELGDSALYLCASSLAVGGQNNSPLHFGNGTRLTVT.

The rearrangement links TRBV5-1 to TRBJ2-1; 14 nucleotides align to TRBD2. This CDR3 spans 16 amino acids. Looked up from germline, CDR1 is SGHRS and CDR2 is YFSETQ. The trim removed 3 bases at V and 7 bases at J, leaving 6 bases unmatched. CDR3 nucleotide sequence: TGCGCCAGCAGCTGGGGAGGGACTAGCGGGAGTAATGAGCAGTTCTTC. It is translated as CASSWGGTSGSNEQFF.